The 24 T cell receptor beta chains given below trace back to one sample, sequenced in a study of blood T cell repertoires in COVID-19. TCRdb's table, derived via immunoSEQ multiplex PCR, lists solely in-frame clones and lacks some. Of more than 200,000 clones listed, 80% to 90% are singletons. Sample: peripheral blood. The receptors were sampled from a woman older than 75 with acute or convalescent COVID-19.

The rearrangement joins TRBV9 to TRBJ2-7, with 8 bases identical to TRBD2. J lost 10 bases, V lost 0 bases, and 6 bases had no gene match. The CDR3 has 13 amino acids. CDR1 is SGDLS, CDR2 YYNGEE, per germline. The CDR3 loop is CASSVDGGAFQYF. The CDR3 region has the DNA TGTGCCAGCAGCGTAGACGGGGGGGCCTTTCAGTACTTC.

This clone turned up a few times. The chain employs TRBV7-9 and TRBJ1-5, with unresolved D. Germline V gene lookup returns CDR1 SEHNR and CDR2 FQNEAQ (reference sequence). This CDR3 spans 12 amino acids. V was cut by 5 bases and J by 4 bases, with 6 bases left in between. The DNA for the CDR3 is TGTGCCAGCAGCAGGGTAAATCAGCCCCAGCATTTT. Its translation: CASSRVNQPQHF.

This chain uses TRBV2 with TRBJ2-7; 7 bases map to TRBD2. The CDR3 has 13 residues. The V segment lost 9 bases and the J segment 2 bases; nucleotides outside the gene matches: 7. CDR1 and CDR2 from the germline V gene are SNHLY and FYNNEI. The CDR3 loop reads CASDGGGTYEQYF. As DNA, the CDR3 is TGTGCCAGTGACGGCGGGGGTACCTACGAGCAGTACTTC.

V usage is TRBV19 and J usage is TRBJ2-3; 11 bases fit TRBD2. The CDR3 loop spans 17 amino acids. The junction had 9 bases not matched to a gene; V was cut back by 5 bases and J by 2 bases. Germline CDR1 LNHDA, CDR2 SQIVND (reference sequence). In DNA, the CDR3 is TGTGCCAGTAGTTCCTCCGGGACTAGCGGAGTCACAGATACGCAGTATTTT. Translation gives CASSSSGTSGVTDTQYF.

The rearrangement joins TRBV9 to TRBJ2-5, with TRBD2 matching over 13 bases. The CDR3 contains 15 residues. J lost 3 bases, V lost 4 bases, and 3 bases had no gene match. Germline assignment: CDR1 SGDLS and CDR2 YYNGEE. This CDR3 is CASSFGLAGEETQYF. Here the CDR3 DNA reads TGTGCCAGCAGCTTCGGACTAGCGGGAGAAGAGACCCAGTACTTC. The full variable domain, with the rest looked up from reference TRBV9 and TRBJ2-5, is DSGVTQTPKHLITATGQRVTLRCSPRSGDLSVYWYQQSLDQGLQFLIQYYNGEERAKGNILERFSAQQFPDLHSELNLSSLELGDSALYFCASSFGLAGEETQYFGPGTRLLVL.

The J gene is TRBJ2-2, the V gene TRBV11-3; 9 bases line up with TRBD2. J lost 8 bases, V lost 2 bases, and 9 bases had no gene match. This CDR3 region has 16 residues. In germline, CDR1 is SGHNT, CDR2 YENEEA. The CDR3 region is CASSLYGGGVTGELFF. Here the CDR3 DNA reads TGTGCCAGCAGCTTATATGGCGGGGGGGTCACAGGGGAGCTGTTTTTT. The full variable domain, rest sourced from reference TRBV11-3 and TRBJ2-2, is EAGVVQSPRYKIIEKKQPVAFWCNPISGHNTLYWYLQNLGQGPELLIRYENEEAVDDSQLPKDRFSAERLKGVDSTLKIQPAELGDSAVYLCASSLYGGGVTGELFFGEGSRLTVL.

CDR3 sequence: CASSQGLTGYSNQPQHF. CDR3 bases: TGTGCCAGCAGCCAAGGGTTGACAGGGTATAGCAATCAGCCCCAGCATTTT. The chain is built from TRBV3-1 (or the pseudogene TRBV3-2) and TRBJ1-5, with 7 bases aligning to TRBD1. The V gene end was trimmed by 1 base and the J gene end by 0 bases; junction bases not matched to a gene: 6. The germline CDR1 and CDR2 sequences are LGHDT and YNNKEL (reference sequence). CDR3 length equals 17 residues.

The V call is TRBV5-1, the J call TRBJ2-3; 9 bases align to TRBD1. Losses at the gene ends were 6 bases for V and 5 bases for J; bases not matched to a gene: 10. CDR1 and CDR2 from the germline V gene are SGHRS and YFSETQ. This CDR3 has 15 amino acids. The chain's CDR3 is CASNLPGQGRDTQYF. The CDR3 DNA is TGCGCCAGCAACCTACCGGGACAGGGAAGAGATACGCAGTATTTT.

This chain connects TRBV15 to TRBJ2-7; a possible D gene is TRBD2 (5 bases). Between the trimmed V and J ends, which lost 0 bases and 6 bases, there was a span of 18 bases. This CDR3 has 16 amino acids. CDR1 is LNHNV, CDR2 YYDKDF, per germline (reference sequence). The DNA of the CDR3 is TGTGCCACCAGCAGAGATCTCGTGGCTAGGGAGAGCGAGCAGTACTTC. It specifies CATSRDLVARESEQYF.

The V and J genes are TRBV6-2 or TRBV6-3 and TRBJ2-7; 11 bases fit TRBD1. This CDR3 has 16 residues. Unmatched junction bases numbered 7, after V lost 4 bases and J lost 2 bases. Looked up from germline, CDR1 is MNHEY and CDR2 is SVGEGT. The CDR3 reads CASSSIGTGGTYEQYF. The CDR3 DNA reads TGTGCCAGCAGTTCAATCGGGACAGGGGGAACCTACGAGCAGTACTTC.

The chain is built from TRBV5-1 and TRBJ2-3, with D perhaps TRBD1 (5 bases). The CDR3 extends over 15 amino acids. V dropped 2 bases and J dropped 5 bases, with 15 bases sitting between them. Germline V lookup: CDR1 SGHRS, CDR2 YFSETQ. CDR3 sequence: CASSLLLRVQDTQYF. The CDR3 DNA sequence: TGCGCCAGCAGCTTACTACTCAGGGTTCAAGATACGCAGTATTTT.

This sequence joins TRBV14 and TRBJ1-1; D might be TRBD1 (6 bases). Trimming left V 4 bases short and J 0 bases short, with 12 bases between. This CDR3 is built from 15 residues. CDR1 is SGHDN and CDR2 is FVKESK in the germline V gene. As DNA, the CDR3 is TGTGCCAGCAGCCTAAGTCAGGGGCTGAACACTGAAGCTTTCTTT. It codes for CASSLSQGLNTEAFF.

The CDR3 DNA reads TGTGCCAGCAGCTTAGCGGGGGGAACTAGCGGTCTGGTGTTTTTT. It translates to CASSLAGGTSGLVFF. J is TRBJ2-2 and V is TRBV7-8, with TRBD2 identical over 8 bases. Germline CDR1 SGHVS, CDR2 FQNEAQ. The trim removed 0 bases at V and 15 bases at J, leaving 12 bases unmatched. The CDR3 runs to 15 residues.

The chain uses TRBV12-5 and TRBJ1-1, with D maybe TRBD1 (6 bases). V lost 0 bases, J lost 4 bases, and 15 bases lay in between. There are 16 residues in the CDR3. The germline CDR1 and CDR2 sequences are LGHNT and FRNRAP. The CDR3 loop reads CASGLVLEGGTTEAFF. The CDR3 coding sequence is TGTGCTAGTGGTTTGGTACTCGAAGGGGGTACCACTGAAGCTTTCTTT.

The gene calls are TRBV10-3 and TRBJ2-7; no definite D call. V lost 3 bases and J 2 bases, leaving 8 bases between the germline ends. The V gene's germline CDR1 is ENHRY and CDR2 SYGVKD. This CDR3 contains 13 residues. The chain's CDR3 is CAISEEQTYEQYF. For the CDR3, the DNA is TGTGCCATCAGTGAAGAACAGACCTACGAGCAGTACTTC.

The rearrangement uses TRBV4-3 and TRBJ1-1; D remains ambiguous. Deletions cut 4 bases from V and 0 bases from J, with 6 bases between. Germline CDR1 is LGHNA and CDR2 is YSLEER. The CDR3 spans 13 residues. This CDR3 is CASSRDLNTEAFF. In nucleotides, the CDR3 is TGCGCCAGCAGCCGCGATCTGAACACTGAAGCTTTCTTT.

This chain uses TRBV9 with TRBJ1-2, with 8 nucleotides matching TRBD1. The V gene's germline CDR1 is SGDLS and CDR2 YYNGEE. The CDR3 extends over 16 amino acids. V was clipped by 1 base and J by 5 bases; unmatched bases: 10. Written as DNA, the CDR3 is TGTGCCAGCAGCGTAAGCCCGGGACAGGTGAATTATGGCTACACCTTC. Translation: CASSVSPGQVNYGYTF.

Remarks on this clone: The sample holds other DNA sequences that translate to the same CDR3. The rearrangement uses TRBV11-2 and TRBJ1-1; TRBD1 aligns across 7 bases. Germline V gene sequence: CDR1 SGHAT, CDR2 FQNNGV. The V gene end was trimmed by 2 bases and the J gene end by 5 bases; junction bases not matched to a gene: 5. CDR3 size: 14 residues. DNA of the CDR3: TGTGCCAGCAGCTTAACAGGGGTTGGGACTGAAGCTTTCTTT. Translated, it gives CASSLTGVGTEAFF.

This clone turned up a few times. Written as DNA, the CDR3 is TGTGCCATCTCCCGGGACTACTTCAATGAGCAGTTCTTC. It translates to CAISRDYFNEQFF. The chain links TRBV6-5 to TRBJ2-1, with 7 bases identical to TRBD2. The CDR3 loop spans 13 amino acids. Germline V CDR1 and CDR2: MNHEY, SVGAGI. Unmatched junction bases numbered 9, after V lost 10 bases and J lost 6 bases.

J is TRBJ1-6 and V is TRBV18, with D unclear. V was shortened by 1 base and J by 0 bases, with 7 bases between the two germline ends. This CDR3 is 16 amino acids long. Germline CDR1 reads KGHSH; CDR2 reads LQKENI. CDR3 sequence: CASSPQGGSYNSPLHF. The CDR3 bases are TGTGCCAGCTCACCACAGGGAGGCTCCTATAATTCACCCCTCCACTTT.

V gene TRBV5-1 combines with J gene TRBJ1-2, with a tentative D call TRBD1 (5 bases). Trimming cost V 4 bases and J 7 bases, with 23 bases left between them. CDR1 is SGHRS, CDR2 YFSETQ, per germline. This CDR3 has 16 amino acids. CDR3 sequence: CASSPASGGKGSGYTF. The CDR3, as DNA: TGCGCCAGCAGCCCGGCTTCCGGGGGAAAGGGGTCTGGCTACACCTTC.

V is TRBV11-3 and J is TRBJ1-5; 7 nucleotides align to TRBD1. The CDR3 length is 15 residues. V gave up 1 base and J gave up 10 bases; unmatched junction bases: 10. The germline V gene encodes CDR1 SGHNT and CDR2 YENEEA. The CDR3 DNA follows: TGTGCCAGCAGCTTAGGCGGGACAGAACGCGAACCCCAGCATTTT. Translating it yields CASSLGGTEREPQHF.

The chain is built from TRBV5-6 and TRBJ2-1; possibly TRBD2 for D (5 bases). Germline V gene sequence: CDR1 SGHDT, CDR2 YYEEEE. Trimming shortened V by 5 bases and J by 7 bases, and 25 bases separated the two germline ends. The CDR3 length is 17 residues. DNA of the CDR3: TGTGCCAGCAGAACAAGGGCAGGAATACATGCGGGTAATGAGCAGTTCTTC. Translating gives CASRTRAGIHAGNEQFF.

The V gene is TRBV19, the J gene TRBJ1-1; D is perhaps TRBD1 (6 bases). The germline CDR1 and CDR2 sequences are LNHDA and SQIVND (reference sequence). This CDR3 region has 15 residues. Trimming shortened V by 7 bases and J by 9 bases, and 24 bases separated the two germline ends. In nucleotides, the CDR3 is TGTGCCAGTAAGACTCAGGGGTCAGGGGTCAGTAAAGCTTTCTTT. Encoded protein: CASKTQGSGVSKAFF.